Below, 6 T cell receptor beta chains from the same sample are listed, as sequenced in a study of blood T cell repertoires in COVID-19. Only in-frame clones appear in the TCRdb table, and some are missing; sequencing was by immunoSEQ multiplex PCR. The sample shows about 190,000 clones, 75% to 95% of them seen only once. What was sequenced was peripheral blood. Source of these receptors: a man in his forties or fifties with acute or convalescent COVID-19.

The chain links TRBV9 to TRBJ2-2; D gene unclear. Germline-derived CDR1 and CDR2 are SGDLS and YYNGEE. The CDR3 loop spans 13 amino acids. V shed 3 bases and J shed 5 bases, with 8 bases lying between them. The CDR3 is CASSAVSTGELFF. DNA of the CDR3: TGTGCCAGCAGCGCCGTTAGTACCGGGGAGCTGTTTTTT.

This clone is labeled medium-sized. V usage is TRBV30 and J usage is TRBJ2-7, with 12 bases fitting TRBD2. This CDR3 comprises 15 residues. V dropped 0 bases and J dropped 6; count of bases not matched to a gene: 6. The germline gives CDR1 GTSNPN, CDR2 SVGIG (reference sequence). As DNA, the CDR3 is TGTGCCTGGAGTGTCTTCGGACTAGCGGGAACCGAGCAGTACTTC. It codes for CAWSVFGLAGTEQYF.

V is TRBV19 and J is TRBJ1-2, with 10 bases matching TRBD1. The CDR3 contains 15 residues. Germline V CDR1 and CDR2: LNHDA, SQIVND (reference sequence). Germline trimming cut 5 bases from V and 0 bases from J; bases unmatched to any gene: 3. This CDR3 is CASSPGQGANYGYTF. The CDR3 region has the DNA TGTGCCAGTAGTCCCGGACAGGGGGCTAACTATGGCTACACCTTC.

This clone was found once. V and J are TRBV28 and TRBJ2-4, with 10 bases aligning to TRBD2. The CDR3 sequence is 16 residues long. Germline-derived CDR1 and CDR2 are MDHEN and SYDVKM. V lost 2 bases to trimming and J lost 4 bases; unmatched junction nucleotides: 5. As DNA, the CDR3 is TGTGCCAGCAGTTTACGGGCTAGCGGGGGTAAAAACATTCAGTACTTC. Protein sequence: CASSLRASGGKNIQYF. The whole variable domain, filled in from reference TRBV28 and TRBJ2-4, reads DVKVTQSSRYLVKRTGEKVFLECVQDMDHENMFWYRQDPGLGLRLIYFSYDVKMKEKGDIPEGYSVSREKKERFSLILESASTNQTSMYLCASSLRASGGKNIQYFGAGTRLSVL.

This clone appeared once. The chain recombines TRBV14 with TRBJ2-1, with 9 nucleotides matching TRBD2. Germline CDR1 reads SGHDN; CDR2 reads FVKESK. The ends lost 1 base at V and 0 bases at J; junction bases unmatched: 7. This CDR3 comprises 18 residues. For the CDR3, the DNA is TGTGCCAGCAGCCAAGTTTCTAGCGGGATGAGCTCCTACAATGAGCAGTTCTTC. Amino acid sequence: CASSQVSSGMSSYNEQFF.

This clone has only a few counts. This chain joins TRBV29-1 and TRBJ2-7; D is unclear. Germline CDR1 and CDR2: SQVTM and ANQGSEA. Between the trimmed V and J ends, which lost 4 bases and 0 bases, there was a span of 7 bases. The CDR3 contains 12 residues. The CDR3 sequence is CSVVDNSYEQYV. The CDR3 nucleotides read TGCAGCGTTGTAGACAACTCCTACGAGCAGTACGTC.